What follows are 2 T cell receptor beta chains derived from one specimen sequenced in a study of T cell repertoires in cytomegalovirus infection. TCRdb used MiXCR to reprocess the reads, holding one entry per CDR3 protein. The sample carries approximately 270,000 distinct CDR3 sequences, approximately 22% recorded once. The antigens these receptors bind are not known. The sample was cultured PBMCs, taken from culture after CMV antigen stimulation. The receptors shown here come from a human donor in good health (CMV status not recorded). Some clones in this sample may be carry-over from other donors' samples.

This clonotype was observed many times. The V call is TRBV12-3 or TRBV12-4, the J call TRBJ2-7; the D is unclear. Trimming took 1 base from V and 2 from J, leaving 9 bases between them. This CDR3 comprises 14 residues. DNA of the CDR3: TGTGCCAGCAGTTTAGGGTTCTTTCCCTACGAGCAGTACGTC. Protein sequence: CASSLGFFPYEQYV.

The chain uses TRBV15 and TRBJ1-2, with TRBD1 matching over 10 bases. Germline V gene lookup returns CDR1 LNHNV and CDR2 YYDKDF (reference sequence). This CDR3 comprises 16 residues. V shed 3 bases, J shed 5 bases, and the junction held 9 bases outside the gene matches. The CDR3 DNA follows: TGTGCCACCAGCAGGGGAGGGACAGGGGATGGGTATGGCTACACCTTC. Translation gives CATSRGGTGDGYGYTF. The full variable domain, with the rest looked up from reference TRBV15 and TRBJ1-2, is DAMVIQNPRYQVTQFGKPVTLSCSQTLNHNVMYWYQQKSSQAPKLLFHYYDKDFNNEADTPDNFQSRRPNTSFCFLDIRSPGLGDTAMYLCATSRGGTGDGYGYTFGSGTRLTVV.